The 32 T cell receptor beta chains below were found in one sample sequenced in a study of radiotherapy plus CTLA-4 blockade in lung cancer. Data came from immunoSEQ multiplex PCR; TCRdb stores just in-frame clones and leaves some out. Here the sample spans around 44,000 clones, 70% to 90% being singletons. The sequenced sample was peripheral blood, obtained from a patient treated with radiotherapy plus ipilimumab. The receptors shown here come from a human donor with non-small cell lung cancer that progressed on radiotherapy plus ipilimumab. Some clones in this sample may be carry-over from other donors' samples.

The chain uses TRBV11-2 and TRBJ2-7, with D unresolved. Germline lookup yields CDR1 SGHAT and CDR2 FQNNGV. The CDR3 is 16 amino acids. V was trimmed by 0 bases and J by 2 bases, leaving 14 bases between them. This CDR3 reads CASSLEYTGPPYEQYF. The CDR3 region has the DNA TGTGCCAGCAGCTTAGAATATACGGGTCCCCCCTACGAGCAGTACTTC.

The rearrangement uses TRBV28 and TRBJ2-5; no reliable D call. The CDR3 consists of 15 residues. Trimming cost V 6 bases and J 2 bases, with 16 bases left between them. The germline V gene encodes CDR1 MDHEN and CDR2 SYDVKM. CDR3: CASRKTRLPQETQYF. The CDR3 DNA follows: TGTGCCAGCAGAAAAACAAGACTCCCTCAAGAGACCCAGTACTTC.

The rearrangement uses TRBV5-1 and TRBJ1-5; TRBD1 agrees at 9 bases. The CDR3 is 19 amino acids. V shed 5 bases, J shed 7 bases, and the junction held 22 bases outside the gene matches. The germline V gene encodes CDR1 SGHRS and CDR2 YFSETQ. CDR3 protein: CASRNWARDREFRWQPQHF. CDR3 coding DNA: TGCGCCAGCAGAAATTGGGCCCGGGACAGGGAATTTAGGTGGCAGCCCCAGCATTTT.

In DNA, the CDR3 is TGTGCCAGCAGCTTGGCCATGGATAAGCGTCAGCCCCAGCATTTT. Protein sequence: CASSLAMDKRQPQHF. V usage is TRBV5-6 and J usage is TRBJ1-5, with unresolved D. Trimming took 0 bases from V and 6 from J, leaving 13 bases between them. Germline V CDR1 and CDR2: SGHDT, YYEEEE. CDR3 size: 15 residues.

This clone has more than one count but fewer than ten. The gene calls are TRBV1 and TRBJ1-2; the table assigns TRBD1, which was not confirmed against the DNA. TRBV1 is a pseudogene segment. The CDR3 runs 15 residues. The CDR3 reads CTSSQEARINYGYTF. CDR3 coding DNA: TGCACCAGCAGCCAAGAAGCCAGGATTAACTATGGCTACACCTTC.

This clone was detected once. The chain recombines TRBV11-2 with TRBJ1-2, with no clear D. CDR3 length: 14 residues. Germline CDR1 SGHAT, CDR2 FQNNGV. The germline V and J ends were trimmed by 2 bases and 5 bases, with 12 bases remaining between them. The CDR3 is CASSLIFRSYGYTF. The CDR3 DNA follows: TGTGCCAGCAGCTTAATATTCAGATCGTATGGCTACACCTTC.

V is TRBV7-2 and J is TRBJ1-1, with D uncertain. V dropped 1 base and J dropped 1 base, with 10 bases sitting between them. CDR3 length equals 15 residues. From germline, CDR1 is SGHTA and CDR2 FQGNSA. CDR3 region: CASSLGGEWNTEAFF. The CDR3 bases are TGTGCCAGCAGCTTAGGCGGAGAATGGAACACTGAAGCTTTCTTT.

CDR3 sequence (DNA): TGTGCCAGCAGCCAAGGTCTTACTAGTCAAGAGACCCAGTACTTC. This encodes CASSQGLTSQETQYF. The V gene is TRBV4-2, the J gene TRBJ2-5; tentative D call: TRBD2 (5 bases). Germline assignment: CDR1 LGHNA and CDR2 YNFKEQ. Trimming removed 1 base at V and 2 bases at J, with 11 bases between. The CDR3 totals 15 residues.

The chain joins TRBV7-7 to TRBJ2-2; weak D call: TRBD1 (5 bases). Per the germline V gene, CDR1 is SSHAT and CDR2 is FNYEAQ (reference sequence). The CDR3 length is 16 residues. Trimming left V 1 base short and J 7 bases short, with 16 bases between. CDR3: CASSLENVGAYGELFF. CDR3 coding DNA: TGTGCCAGCAGCTTAGAAAACGTTGGGGCCTACGGGGAGCTGTTTTTT.

The genes are TRBV2 and TRBJ2-5, with 10 bases matching TRBD2. The germline V gene encodes CDR1 SNHLY and CDR2 FYNNEI. V gave up 5 bases and J gave up 1 base; unmatched junction bases: 10. The CDR3 extends over 17 amino acids. The CDR3 is CASSPRRIAGGQETQYF. As DNA, the CDR3 is TGTGCCAGCAGTCCAAGACGTATAGCGGGGGGCCAAGAGACCCAGTACTTC.

V and J are TRBV6-5 and TRBJ2-7; 8 bases agree with TRBD1. Unmatched junction bases numbered 12, after V lost 2 bases and J lost 6 bases. Germline-derived CDR1 and CDR2 are MNHEY and SVGAGI. CDR3 length equals 16 residues. The DNA of the CDR3 is TGTGCCAGCAGTTACACTGAGACAGGGGCTACGGTCGAGCAGTACTTC. This codes for CASSYTETGATVEQYF.

This chain uses TRBV7-9 with TRBJ1-1; D is undetermined. The germline gives CDR1 SEHNR, CDR2 FQNEAQ (reference sequence). V gave up 2 bases and J gave up 5 bases, with 18 bases separating them. The CDR3 has 16 amino acids. The CDR3, as DNA: TGTGCCAGCAGCTTATTCACCCTGGGAGTGAGGACTGAAGCTTTCTTT. It is translated as CASSLFTLGVRTEAFF.

This CDR3 is CASRDAARETQYF. The CDR3 DNA follows: TGTGCCAGCCGTGACGCCGCCAGGGAGACCCAGTACTTC. The chain is built from TRBV19 and TRBJ2-5; D gene unclear. The V end lost 9 bases, the J end lost 5 bases, and 16 bases lay between the germline ends. The germline gives CDR1 LNHDA, CDR2 SQIVND (reference sequence). The CDR3 covers 13 residues.

The sample holds a few counts of this clone. The rearrangement links TRBV7-6 to TRBJ2-7, with 11 bases matching TRBD1. This CDR3 is built from 13 residues. Germline CDR1 SGHVS, CDR2 FNYEAQ. Trimming at V came to 6 bases and at J to 5 bases, leaving 3 bases not matched to a gene. CDR3 residues: CASSRDRGDEQYF. The CDR3 coding sequence is TGTGCCAGCAGTCGGGACAGGGGGGACGAGCAGTACTTC.

The V call is TRBV7-2, the J call TRBJ2-7, with TRBD2 identical over 8 bases. J was trimmed by 3 bases and V by 4 bases; bases with no gene match: 8. This CDR3 region has 15 residues. Germline V lookup: CDR1 SGHTA, CDR2 FQGNSA. The chain's CDR3 is CASSSDGTRSYEQYF. CDR3 nucleotide sequence: TGTGCCAGCAGCTCTGATGGGACTAGAAGCTACGAGCAGTACTTC.

Details on this clone: This specimen includes other DNA sequences encoding the same CDR3. V usage is TRBV7-9 and J usage is TRBJ2-5; 14 nucleotides line up with TRBD2. The V segment lost 5 bases and the J segment 4 bases; nucleotides outside the gene matches: 9. The CDR3 covers 17 residues. CDR1 SEHNR and CDR2 FQNEAQ come from the germline V gene (reference sequence). CDR3 amino acids: CASSRATSGRAGETQYF. The CDR3 nucleotides are TGTGCCAGCAGCCGCGCGACTAGCGGGAGGGCAGGAGAGACCCAGTACTTC.

V and J are TRBV7-9 and TRBJ2-7; 13 positions match TRBD2. This CDR3 has 16 amino acids. Germline V lookup: CDR1 SEHNR, CDR2 FQNEAQ (reference sequence). V was clipped by 5 bases and J by 9 bases; unmatched bases: 13. CDR3 in amino acids: CASSAIGLAGDYGQYF. CDR3 coding DNA: TGTGCCAGCAGCGCTATAGGACTAGCGGGGGACTATGGGCAGTACTTC.

This chain links TRBV11-3 with TRBJ2-2, with D possibly TRBD2 on 5 matching bases. CDR1 is SGHNT and CDR2 is YENEEA in the germline V gene. This CDR3 spans 15 amino acids. V was trimmed by 1 base and J by 6 bases, leaving 12 bases between them. In nucleotides, the CDR3 is TGTGCCAGCAGCTTAGGAGAGGGCGTGTCCGGGGAGCTGTTTTTT. The encoded protein is CASSLGEGVSGELFF. Combining the CDR3 with reference TRBV11-3 and TRBJ2-2 gives the whole variable domain EAGVVQSPRYKIIEKKQPVAFWCNPISGHNTLYWYLQNLGQGPELLIRYENEEAVDDSQLPKDRFSAERLKGVDSTLKIQPAELGDSAVYLCASSLGEGVSGELFFGEGSRLTVL.

V is TRBV5-6 and J is TRBJ2-5, with D possibly matching TRBD1 (6 bases). CDR1 is SGHDT and CDR2 is YYEEEE in the germline V gene. This CDR3 contains 14 residues. Trimming left V 3 bases short and J 7 bases short, with 16 bases between. The chain's CDR3 is CASSWGPSRATQYF. The DNA of the CDR3 is TGTGCCAGCAGCTGGGGGCCTTCTAGGGCGACCCAGTACTTC.

The chain has TRBV18 and TRBJ1-2, with TRBD1 as a possible D gene (6 bases). The CDR3 spans 13 residues. The V gene's germline CDR1 is KGHSH and CDR2 LQKENI. Deletions cut 3 bases from V and 5 bases from J, with 10 bases between. This CDR3 reads CASSPEQGYGYTF. Written as DNA, the CDR3 is TGTGCCAGCTCACCGGAACAGGGTTATGGCTACACCTTC.

CDR3 sequence reads: CASSLDTGELFF. For the CDR3, the DNA is TGCGCCAGCAGTCTTGACACCGGGGAGCTGTTTTTT. The chain is built from TRBV10-1 and TRBJ2-2; D remains ambiguous. This CDR3 is built from 12 residues. Germline V lookup: CDR1 WNHNN, CDR2 SYGVQD (reference sequence). V shed 5 bases and J shed 3 bases, with 4 bases lying between them.

This clone was seen a handful of times. The chain couples TRBV7-6 to TRBJ2-5; weak D call: TRBD2 (6 bases). V was trimmed by 1 base and J by 0 bases, leaving 15 bases between them. The CDR3 is 17 residues long. Germline V gene lookup returns CDR1 SGHVS and CDR2 FNYEAQ. The CDR3 loop reads CASSLEGSGGYQETQYF. The CDR3 nucleotides read TGTGCCAGCAGCTTAGAGGGATCAGGAGGGTACCAAGAGACCCAGTACTTC.

The V and J genes are TRBV7-9 and TRBJ2-1; tentatively, D is TRBD2 (5 bases). CDR1 is SEHNR, CDR2 FQNEAQ, per germline (reference sequence). Trimming left V 1 base short and J 0 bases short, with 10 bases between. The CDR3 length is 16 residues. CDR3 region: CASSLGVGSSYNEQFF. The CDR3 DNA is TGTGCCAGCAGCTTAGGAGTGGGGAGCTCCTACAATGAGCAGTTCTTC.

The chain joins TRBV5-1 to TRBJ2-1; TRBD1 matches 10 bases. Germline CDR1 is SGHRS and CDR2 is YFSETQ. Losses at the gene ends were 4 bases for V and 5 bases for J; bases not matched to a gene: 9. The length of the CDR3 is 16 residues. CDR3 region: CASSLSAGTGDNEQFF. In nucleotides, the CDR3 is TGCGCCAGCAGCCTCTCGGCCGGGACAGGGGACAATGAGCAGTTCTTC. The whole variable domain, remainder taken from reference TRBV5-1 and TRBJ2-1, is KAGVTQTPRYLIKTRGQQVTLSCSPISGHRSVSWYQQTPGQGLQFLFEYFSETQRNKGNFPGRFSGRQFSNSRSEMNVSTLELGDSALYLCASSLSAGTGDNEQFFGPGTRLTVL.

The chain employs TRBV5-8 and TRBJ1-4; 7 nucleotides agree with TRBD1. The germline CDR1 and CDR2 sequences are SGHTS and YDEGEE. The length of the CDR3 is 15 residues. J gave up 0 bases and V 2 bases, and 1 base lay outside the gene matches. CDR3 sequence (DNA): TGTGCCAGCAGCTTAGGGACAGCAACTAATGAAAAACTGTTTTTT. Protein sequence: CASSLGTATNEKLFF.

Here the CDR3 reads CASSFLAGRAFF. CDR3 nucleotides: TGTGCCAGCAGTTTTCTGGCCGGGAGAGCTTTCTTT. The V call is TRBV27, the J call TRBJ1-1; D gene uncertain. Trimming pared 3 bases from V and 10 bases from J, leaving 12 bases between. The CDR3 covers 12 residues. The germline V gene has CDR1 MNHEY and CDR2 SMNVEV (reference sequence).

The rearrangement joins TRBV6-1 to TRBJ2-7, with D tentatively TRBD1 (6 bases). This CDR3 spans 11 amino acids. In germline, CDR1 is MNHNS, CDR2 SASEGT. V lost 3 bases and J 6 bases, leaving 6 bases between the germline ends. CDR3 region: CASSDRGEQYF. In DNA form, the CDR3 reads TGTGCCAGCAGTGACAGGGGCGAGCAGTACTTC.

This sequence joins TRBV12-5 and TRBJ1-2; D is perhaps TRBD1 (5 bases). Germline CDR1 reads LGHNT; CDR2 reads FRNRAP. The V gene lost 5 bases and the J gene lost 2 bases, with 15 bases spanning the gap. The CDR3 extends over 15 amino acids. CDR3 coding DNA: TGTGCTAGTGGTCCCGACAGCCTACCAAACTATGGCTACACCTTC. Translation gives CASGPDSLPNYGYTF.

CDR3 nucleotides: TGTGCCAGCAGAGGACCGGGGTCAGATACGCAGTATTTT. It is translated as CASRGPGSDTQYF. The J gene is TRBJ2-3, the V gene TRBV11-3; possibly TRBD2 for D (5 bases). Deletions cut 6 bases from V and 4 bases from J, with 11 bases between. The CDR3 has 13 residues. Per the germline V gene, CDR1 is SGHNT and CDR2 is YENEEA.

The chain is built from TRBV20-1 and TRBJ2-7, with D possibly TRBD2 on 6 matching bases. V dropped 3 bases and J dropped 5 bases, with 8 bases sitting between them. The CDR3 is 11 residues long. CDR1 and CDR2 from the germline V gene are DFQATT and SNEGSKA (reference sequence). CDR3 amino acids: CSARTGDEQYF. The CDR3 DNA is TGCAGTGCTAGGACGGGAGACGAGCAGTACTTC.

The rearrangement links TRBV7-2 to TRBJ2-7, with TRBD2 matching 8 bases. The CDR3 has 15 amino acids. V lost 5 bases, J lost 4 bases, and 10 bases stayed unmatched. Germline lookup yields CDR1 SGHTA and CDR2 FQGNSA. The CDR3, as DNA: TGTGCCAGCAGCAGACACGGGACTAGGGAGTACGAGCAGTACTTC. It encodes CASSRHGTREYEQYF.

The chain joins TRBV5-1 to TRBJ1-1; TRBD1 agrees at 9 bases. From germline, CDR1 is SGHRS and CDR2 YFSETQ. Trimming removed 4 bases from V and 4 bases from J; junction bases left unmatched: 8. This CDR3 spans 15 amino acids. CDR3 amino acids: CASSGTGLGSTEAFF. DNA for the CDR3: TGCGCCAGCAGCGGGACAGGGCTGGGGTCCACTGAAGCTTTCTTT.